This entry lists 10 T cell receptor beta chains sequenced from one sample in a study of T-cell reconstitution after alpha-beta-depleted transplantation in children. During its preparation, the TCRbeta library received unique molecular identifiers. TCRdb processed the PCR reads anew with MiXCR; each CDR3 protein has one entry. The table lists around 200,000 distinct CDR3 sequences, less than 8% of them singletons. Specimen: PBMCs from the stem cell graft donor, collected from the stem cell graft. These receptors were taken from a human donor who donated a stem cell graft to a child with Wiskott-Aldrich syndrome.

V gene TRBV7-2 combines with J gene TRBJ1-2; D unclear. V dropped 2 bases and J dropped 1 base, with 11 bases sitting between them. Germline V gives CDR1 SGHTA, CDR2 FQGNSA. CDR3 size: 15 residues. The CDR3 DNA is TGTGCCAGCAGCTTATTCCCCTTCGTTAACTATGGCTACACCTTC. It translates to CASSLFPFVNYGYTF.

CDR3 residues: CAWSVLSGGRSGEQFF. The CDR3 DNA sequence: TGTGCCTGGAGTGTCTTATCCGGGGGCCGCTCGGGTGAGCAGTTCTTC. V is TRBV30 and J is TRBJ2-1; D may be TRBD1 or TRBD2 (6 bases each). V was cut by 0 bases and J by 9 bases, with 21 bases left in between. CDR1 is GTSNPN and CDR2 is SVGIG in the germline V gene (reference sequence). The CDR3 has 16 amino acids.

This clonotype was found many times. The V and J genes are TRBV28 and TRBJ1-1, with 9 nucleotides matching TRBD1. V lost 6 bases and J lost 1; bases outside the gene matches: 6. This CDR3 is 15 amino acids long. Germline loops: CDR1 MDHEN, CDR2 SYDVKM. CDR3 region: CASRPQGAWNTEAFF. The CDR3 region has the DNA TGTGCCAGCAGACCACAGGGGGCATGGAACACTGAAGCTTTCTTT.

Ten or more counts support this clonotype. The chain joins TRBV12-3 or TRBV12-4 to TRBJ2-7; 9 bases align to TRBD1. The CDR3 extends over 15 amino acids. V was clipped by 5 bases and J by 2 bases; unmatched bases: 7. CDR3 sequence reads: CASSRIGTGTYEQYF. The CDR3 DNA is TGTGCCAGCAGTCGTATCGGGACAGGGACCTACGAGCAGTACTTC.

This clonotype was observed at least ten times. This chain connects TRBV20-1 to TRBJ2-5, with D possibly being TRBD1 or TRBD2 (6 bases each). Germline CDR1 DFQATT, CDR2 SNEGSKA (reference sequence). CDR3 length equals 14 residues. Deletions cut 3 bases from V and 0 bases from J, with 11 bases between. CDR3 region: CSASTGAYQETQYF. CDR3 DNA: TGCAGTGCTAGTACGGGGGCGTACCAAGAGACCCAGTACTTC.

The sample holds many counts of this clonotype. V is TRBV12-3 or TRBV12-4 and J is TRBJ2-7; a possible D gene is TRBD1 (6 bases). The CDR3 contains 14 residues. The germline V and J ends were trimmed by 1 base and 4 bases, with 11 bases remaining between them. The CDR3 loop reads CASSLGTDRYEQYF. CDR3 bases: TGTGCCAGCAGTTTAGGGACAGACCGTTACGAGCAGTACTTC.

The table lists this clonotype with many counts. The chain carries TRBV7-2 and TRBJ2-3; 9 bases are shared with TRBD2. CDR1 is SGHTA, CDR2 FQGNSA, per germline. This CDR3 has 14 residues. The trim removed 5 bases at V and 4 bases at J, leaving 4 bases unmatched. CDR3 loop: CASSRAGGPDTQYF. The CDR3 region has the DNA TGTGCCAGCAGCCGAGCGGGAGGCCCAGATACGCAGTATTTT.

Many counts were recorded for this clonotype. The rearrangement links TRBV5-1 to TRBJ1-1; the D is unclear. This CDR3 region has 14 residues. Germline loops: CDR1 SGHRS, CDR2 YFSETQ. Trimming took 3 bases from V and 1 from J, leaving 10 bases between them. CDR3 protein: CASSSSDGNTEAFF. Written as DNA, the CDR3 is TGCGCCAGCAGCTCCTCAGACGGGAACACTGAAGCTTTCTTT.

This clonotype was observed many times. The gene calls are TRBV6-5 and TRBJ1-4, with D unclear. The CDR3 is made up of 15 amino acids. CDR1 and CDR2 (germline): MNHEY, SVGAGI. V was pared by 5 bases and J by 0 bases, with 10 bases between. The CDR3 sequence: CASSSHPATNEKLFF. DNA for the CDR3: TGTGCCAGCAGTAGTCACCCTGCAACTAATGAAAAACTGTTTTTT.

This clonotype was counted at least ten times. The rearrangement links TRBV7-9 to TRBJ1-1, with unresolved D. CDR1 SEHNR and CDR2 FQNEAQ come from the germline V gene (reference sequence). The CDR3 consists of 13 residues. V dropped 5 bases and J dropped 4 bases, with 11 bases sitting between them. CDR3 sequence (DNA): TGTGCCAGCAGCGTACAAACCGGCACTGAAGCTTTCTTT. This sequence encodes CASSVQTGTEAFF.